This TCR beta chain was captured by sequencing in a study of technical replicates of blood from a handful of donors. Germline V gene data show CDR1 as MDHEN and CDR2 as SYDVKM. There are 12 residues in the CDR3. V lost 6 bases, J lost 4 bases, and 10 bases lay in between. Assay: immunoSEQ multiplex PCR; the TCRdb copy retains only in-frame clones and omits some. This sample has about 80,000 clones, with 91% found just once. This sequence originates from a human donor in good health. The chain is built from TRBV28 and TRBJ2-7; no definite D call. Sequenced material: T cells isolated from PBMCs. CDR3 DNA sequence: TGTGCCAGCAGCCAATATCAGTACGAGCAGTACTTC. Protein: CASSQYQYEQYF.